This T cell receptor (beta chain) emerged from a study of cytomegalovirus exposure and HLA in healthy donors. About this clone itself: As yet, its antigen is unknown.

Findings and caveats of the study: Later work associated roughly 17,000 TCR beta sequences with HLA alleles at 0.05 false discovery rate. A likely sequencing artifact accounted for one observed cluster of highly shared sequence variants. In the analysis, some V segments, TRBV6-2 and TRBV6-3 included, were excluded as indistinguishable. V- and J-gene trimming in TCR beta was tied to a missense DCLRE1C variant by an analysis performed later.

With 60 Vbeta and 13 Jbeta primers, the PCR was carried out. TCRdb's table, derived via immunoSEQ multiplex PCR, lists solely in-frame clones and lacks some. The sample has 200,000 or so clones; about 86% are singletons. This CDR3 is built from 14 residues. Looked up from germline, CDR1 is SGHNT and CDR2 is YENEEA. The germline V and J ends were trimmed by 4 bases and 11 bases, with 20 bases remaining between them. The receptor's source is a woman between 18 and 29 years old in good health and CMV-seropositive. This chain links TRBV11-3 with TRBJ2-5; possible D gene TRBD2, 6 bases. The sample comprised PBMCs. The DNA of the CDR3 is TGTGCCAGCAGCTCCTCCCCCCACGGGACTGAGCAGTACTTC. Translation: CASSSSPHGTEQYF.